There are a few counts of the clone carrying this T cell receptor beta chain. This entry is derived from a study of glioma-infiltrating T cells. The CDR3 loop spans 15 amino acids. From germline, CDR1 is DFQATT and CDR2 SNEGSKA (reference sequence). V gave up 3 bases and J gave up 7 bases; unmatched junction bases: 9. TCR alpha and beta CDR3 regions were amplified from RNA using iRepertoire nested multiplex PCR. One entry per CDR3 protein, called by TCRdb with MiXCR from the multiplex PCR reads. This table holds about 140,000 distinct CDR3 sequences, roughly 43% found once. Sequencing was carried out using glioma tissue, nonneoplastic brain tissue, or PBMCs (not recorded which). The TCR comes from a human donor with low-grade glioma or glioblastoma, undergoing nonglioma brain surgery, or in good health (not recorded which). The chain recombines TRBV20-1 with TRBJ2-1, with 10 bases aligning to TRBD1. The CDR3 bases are TGCAGTGCTAGTTGGGGACAGGGGTCGGGAAATGAGCAGTTCTTC. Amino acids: CSASWGQGSGNEQFF.